Shown below are 27 T cell receptor beta chains from a single sample sequenced in a study of cytomegalovirus exposure and HLA in healthy donors. The method was immunoSEQ multiplex PCR; TCRdb's version includes in-frame clones alone and lacks a portion of them. The table lists about 56,000 clones, 93% of them singletons. Sequenced: PBMCs. Source of these receptors: a woman under 30 in good health and CMV-seropositive.

This clone has only one observation. The rearrangement links TRBV7-6 to TRBJ1-4, with no clear D. Germline V lookup: CDR1 SGHVS, CDR2 FNYEAQ. Between the trimmed V and J ends, which lost 5 bases and 3 bases, there was a span of 16 bases. This CDR3 has 16 residues. CDR3 sequence: CASSPNTRNSNEKLFF. The CDR3 nucleotides read TGTGCCAGCAGCCCTAATACCCGTAATTCTAATGAAAAACTGTTTTTT.

The CDR3: CASSFAGGRGEQYF. CDR3 nucleotide sequence: TGTGCCAGCAGCTTTGCGGGGGGGCGAGGCGAGCAGTACTTC. V usage is TRBV11-2 and J usage is TRBJ2-7; TRBD2 matches at 9 bases. Germline V gene sequence: CDR1 SGHAT, CDR2 FQNNGV. V was pared by 3 bases and J by 6 bases, with 6 bases of the junction left unmatched. The CDR3 consists of 14 residues.

The rearrangement joins TRBV29-1 to TRBJ1-2, with 7 positions matching TRBD1. The CDR3 spans 16 residues. Germline trimming cut 6 bases from V and 7 bases from J; bases unmatched to any gene: 20. Germline CDR1 SQVTM, CDR2 ANQGSEA. Written as DNA, the CDR3 is TGCAGCGTGCCAACCTCCCCCACGTACGCAGGGGGTGGCTACACCTTC. This translates into CSVPTSPTYAGGGYTF.

J is TRBJ2-5 and V is TRBV7-9; maybe TRBD2 (6 bases). V dropped 1 base and J dropped 3 bases, with 12 bases sitting between them. The CDR3 sequence is 15 residues long. Germline lookup yields CDR1 SEHNR and CDR2 FQNEAQ (reference sequence). CDR3 in DNA: TGTGCCAGCAGCTTAGGCGGGACTCATAAAGAGACCCAGTACTTC. It translates to CASSLGGTHKETQYF.

The V gene is TRBV10-2, the J gene TRBJ2-7; perhaps TRBD2 as D (6 bases). CDR1 and CDR2 from the germline V gene are WSHSY and SAAADI. V was trimmed by 0 bases and J by 2 bases, leaving 11 bases between them. The CDR3 totals 15 residues. The CDR3: CASSESGGAAYEQYF. The CDR3 bases are TGCGCCAGCAGTGAGTCGGGCGGGGCAGCCTACGAGCAGTACTTC.

V gene TRBV5-8 combines with J gene TRBJ1-1; D is uncertain. With 3 bases removed from V and 2 bases from J, the gap between germline ends came to 11 bases. Germline V lookup: CDR1 SGHTS, CDR2 YDEGEE. The CDR3 is 14 residues long. CDR3 nucleotides: TGTGCCAGCAGCTCAAACGGAGACAACACTGAAGCTTTCTTT. It is translated as CASSSNGDNTEAFF.

The chain joins TRBV28 to TRBJ1-1; the D gene is possibly TRBD1 (6 bases). The CDR3 loop spans 12 amino acids. Deletions cut 8 bases from V and 3 bases from J, with 10 bases between. Germline-derived CDR1 and CDR2 are MDHEN and SYDVKM. CDR3 DNA sequence: TGTGCCAGCCGGGAGGGGGACACTGAAGCTTTCTTT. This sequence encodes CASREGDTEAFF.

The V gene is TRBV5-1, the J gene TRBJ2-2; possible D gene TRBD1, 5 bases. This CDR3 has 15 residues. In germline, CDR1 is SGHRS, CDR2 YFSETQ. V was shortened by 1 base and J by 6 bases, with 13 bases between the two germline ends. As DNA, the CDR3 is TGCGCCAGCAGCTTGCTTTCAGGGAAGGCCGGGGAGCTGTTTTTT. It yields the protein CASSLLSGKAGELFF. Looking up the rest from reference TRBV5-1 and TRBJ2-2 gives the full variable domain: KAGVTQTPRYLIKTRGQQVTLSCSPISGHRSVSWYQQTPGQGLQFLFEYFSETQRNKGNFPGRFSGRQFSNSRSEMNVSTLELGDSALYLCASSLLSGKAGELFFGEGSRLTVL.

The chain joins TRBV4-3 to TRBJ2-6; the D is unclear. The germline gives CDR1 LGHNA, CDR2 YSLEER. The CDR3 spans 16 residues. Trimming left V 1 base short and J 0 bases short, with 7 bases between. The CDR3, as DNA: TGCGCCAGCAGCCAAGGACTCTTCTCTGGGGCCAACGTCCTGACTTTC. Its protein product is CASSQGLFSGANVLTF.

This chain connects TRBV21-1 to TRBJ2-2; the table's D call, TRBD1, has no DNA check behind it. TRBV21-1 is deemed a pseudogene. This CDR3 is 16 amino acids long. The CDR3 region is CASSKADRGNTGELFF. The CDR3 region has the DNA TGTGCCAGCAGCAAAGCGGACAGGGGGAACACCGGGGAGCTGTTTTTT.

Note on this clone: The DNA is left out, because the CDR3 cannot be placed on it with certainty; the CDR3 is given as TCRdb lists it. The J gene is TRBJ2-5, the V gene TRBV19; the D segment call TRBD2 is taken from the table without a DNA check. Germline V CDR1 and CDR2: LNHDA, SQIVND (reference sequence). The CDR3 is 16 amino acids in total, end residues counted. CDR3 region: CASSITFGSSGETQYF.

This rearrangement joins TRBV28 to TRBJ1-1; the D gene is possibly TRBD1 (6 bases). Trimming stripped 3 bases from V and 4 bases from J, with 15 bases between. This CDR3 contains 15 residues. Germline-derived CDR1 and CDR2 are MDHEN and SYDVKM. CDR3 in DNA: TGTGCCAGCAGTTTTGCGGGGGGCAGAGCCACTGAAGCTTTCTTT. Translating gives CASSFAGGRATEAFF.

In nucleotides, the CDR3 is TGTGCCAGTACGGACAGGGGACACACCGGGGAGCTGTTTTTT. Translated: CASTDRGHTGELFF. V gene TRBV18 combines with J gene TRBJ2-2, with TRBD1 matching 9 bases. This CDR3 contains 14 residues. The germline CDR1 and CDR2 sequences are KGHSH and LQKENI. The ends lost 9 bases at V and 3 bases at J; junction bases unmatched: 5.

The genes are TRBV15 and TRBJ1-4, with TRBD1 matching over 9 bases. The CDR3 is made up of 15 amino acids. Losses at the gene ends were 1 base for V and 8 bases for J; bases not matched to a gene: 5. Germline values: CDR1 LNHNV, CDR2 YYDKDF (reference sequence). The CDR3 coding sequence is TGTGCCACCAGCAGAGTGGGACAGGGAGAGGAAAAACTGTTTTTT. Amino acid sequence: CATSRVGQGEEKLFF.

The chain couples TRBV28 to TRBJ1-5; maybe TRBD1 (5 bases). The CDR3 has 14 residues. From germline, CDR1 is MDHEN and CDR2 SYDVKM. V lost 6 bases to trimming and J lost 7 bases, with 16 bases between them. The DNA for the CDR3 is TGTGCCAGCAGGCGGGGCACGATAGGGCAGCCCCAGCATTTT. This translates into CASRRGTIGQPQHF.

The V gene is TRBV5-1, the J gene TRBJ2-3; TRBD2 matches at 7 bases. Losses at the gene ends were 6 bases for V and 2 bases for J; bases not matched to a gene: 6. CDR1 and CDR2 from the germline V gene are SGHRS and YFSETQ. The CDR3 covers 14 residues. The CDR3 loop is CASMRGGPTDTQYF. CDR3 sequence (DNA): TGCGCCAGCATGCGCGGGGGTCCCACAGATACGCAGTATTTT.

The rearrangement joins TRBV7-2 to TRBJ2-2; D not certain. CDR1 is SGHTA and CDR2 is FQGNSA in the germline V gene. CDR3 length equals 14 residues. Trimming stripped 1 base from V and 1 base from J, with 4 bases between. CDR3 sequence reads: CASSLGQNTGELFF. The CDR3 DNA sequence: TGTGCCAGCAGCTTAGGACAGAACACCGGGGAGCTGTTTTTT.

V usage is TRBV27 and J usage is TRBJ2-5; D is possibly TRBD1 (5 bases). CDR1 and CDR2 from the germline V gene are MNHEY and SMNVEV (reference sequence). V lost 5 bases, J lost 3 bases, and 7 bases lay in between. There are 12 residues in the CDR3. The CDR3 region is CASSRGEETQYF. The CDR3 DNA is TGTGCCAGCAGTAGGGGTGAAGAGACCCAGTACTTC.

As DNA, the CDR3 is TGTGCCAGCAGCACCTCGACAGCGAACACTGAAGCTTTCTTT. This translates into CASSTSTANTEAFF. The chain recombines TRBV5-4 with TRBJ1-1; a weak D match, TRBD1 (5 bases). CDR1 is SGHNT and CDR2 is YYREEE in the germline V gene (reference sequence). V was trimmed by 4 bases and J by 1 base, leaving 11 bases between them. This CDR3 contains 14 residues. The full variable domain, in which reference TRBV5-4 and TRBJ1-1 provide the parts outside the CDR3, is ETGVTQSPTHLIKTRGQQVTLRCSSQSGHNTVSWYQQALGQGPQFIFQYYREEENGRGNFPPRFSGLQFPNYSSELNVNALELDDSALYLCASSTSTANTEAFFGQGTRLTVV.

The CDR3 region has the DNA TGTGCCAGCATGGCGTTGACACCGGCCACTGAAGCTTTCTTT. Encoded protein: CASMALTPATEAFF. This chain links TRBV6-5 with TRBJ1-1; D is uncertain. Trimming shortened V by 7 bases and J by 4 bases, and 16 bases separated the two germline ends. Looked up from germline, CDR1 is MNHEY and CDR2 is SVGAGI. This CDR3 contains 14 residues.

The rearrangement joins TRBV10-3 to TRBJ2-1; 8 bases line up with TRBD2. This CDR3 has 14 residues. Germline V gives CDR1 ENHRY, CDR2 SYGVKD. Trimming removed 10 bases from V and 2 bases from J; junction bases left unmatched: 7. In DNA, the CDR3 is TGTGCCACCAACCACGGGGGGGCCTACAATGAGCAGTTCTTC. Amino acid sequence: CATNHGGAYNEQFF.

The rearrangement links TRBV7-9 to TRBJ1-1, with 7 bases fitting TRBD1. V shed 5 bases and J 0 bases; nucleotides not matched to a gene: 6. The CDR3 has 15 amino acids. Germline-derived CDR1 and CDR2 are SEHNR and FQNEAQ (reference sequence). Written as DNA, the CDR3 is TGTGCCAGCAGCGCTCCCGGGACAGTGAACACTGAAGCTTTCTTT. Translation: CASSAPGTVNTEAFF.

The V gene is TRBV19, the J gene TRBJ2-3, with a possible D match to TRBD2 (5 bases). This CDR3 spans 15 amino acids. Trimming pared 4 bases from V and 4 bases from J, leaving 15 bases between. From germline, CDR1 is LNHDA and CDR2 SQIVND (reference sequence). This CDR3 is CASSSPVGLPDTQYF. CDR3 in DNA: TGTGCCAGTAGTAGTCCGGTCGGACTCCCAGATACGCAGTATTTT. Full variable domain (remainder filled in from reference TRBV19 and TRBJ2-3): DGGITQSPKYLFRKEGQNVTLSCEQNLNHDAMYWYRQDPGQGLRLIYYSQIVNDFQKGDIAEGYSVSREKKESFPLTVTSAQKNPTAFYLCASSSPVGLPDTQYFGPGTRLTVL.

This chain links TRBV7-9 with TRBJ2-5, with TRBD2 as a possible D gene (5 bases). This CDR3 is 15 amino acids long. CDR1 is SEHNR and CDR2 is FQNEAQ in the germline V gene (reference sequence). V lost 6 bases and J lost 5, with 19 bases in between. CDR3 residues: CASRGLVVASETQYF. CDR3 DNA sequence: TGTGCCAGCAGAGGCCTTGTAGTAGCGAGTGAGACCCAGTACTTC. Combining the CDR3 with reference TRBV7-9 and TRBJ2-5 gives the whole variable domain DTGVSQNPRHKITKRGQNVTFRCDPISEHNRLYWYRQTLGQGPEFLTYFQNEAQLEKSRLLSDRFSAERPKGSFSTLEIQRTEQGDSAMYLCASRGLVVASETQYFGPGTRLLVL.

V gene TRBV7-8 combines with J gene TRBJ1-2; 8 positions agree with TRBD1. The CDR3 has 14 amino acids. From germline, CDR1 is SGHVS and CDR2 FQNEAQ. V was clipped by 1 base and J by 6 bases; unmatched bases: 4. CDR3 nucleotides: TGTGCCAGCAGCTTAGGGACAGGGAAGGATGGCTACACCTTC. It specifies CASSLGTGKDGYTF.

The chain uses TRBV27 and TRBJ1-1; weak D call: TRBD1 (5 bases). The CDR3 sequence is 13 residues long. Trimming stripped 2 bases from V and 1 base from J, with 5 bases between. The germline CDR1 and CDR2 sequences are MNHEY and SMNVEV (reference sequence). The CDR3 coding sequence is TGTGCCAGCAGTTTAACAGGGAACACTGAAGCTTTCTTT. Protein: CASSLTGNTEAFF.

This chain connects TRBV9 to TRBJ2-7; the D is unclear. Germline V gene data show CDR1 as SGDLS and CDR2 as YYNGEE. The CDR3 covers 13 residues. V gave up 0 bases and J gave up 3 bases, with 7 bases separating them. CDR3 coding DNA: TGTGCCAGCAGCGTAGTCTCCGGCTACGAGCAGTACTTC. Amino acids: CASSVVSGYEQYF.